This T cell receptor (beta chain) is drawn from a study of identical twins. Overall study results and limits: Model-predicted out-of-frame TCR alpha sharing fell below observed values in monozygotic twins.

The authors used template switching to add a universal primer site and gave cDNA unique molecular identifiers. TCRdb used MiXCR to reprocess the 5' RACE reads, holding one entry per CDR3 protein. The table includes 1.5 million to 2 million distinct CDR3 sequences, less than 40% detected once. The trim removed 6 bases at V and 5 bases at J, leaving 7 bases unmatched. The CDR3 spans 15 residues. Germline V gene data show CDR1 as DFQATT and CDR2 as SNEGSKA (reference sequence). This clonotype appeared a few times. Its cognate antigen is unknown. The clonotype comes from a newborn girl in good health. The gene calls are TRBV20-1 and TRBJ2-1; TRBD2 matches at 13 bases. The sequencing sample was made of cord blood. CDR3 amino acids: CSALGLAGVHNEQFF. CDR3 coding DNA: TGCAGTGCCCTCGGACTAGCGGGGGTCCACAATGAGCAGTTCTTC.